The clone carrying this T cell receptor beta chain is a singleton in its sample. Some clones are missing from TCRdb's copy, which holds only in-frame ones; the method was immunoSEQ multiplex PCR. This table has 95,000 to 100,000 clones, approximately 90% appearing once. The data derive from a study of control samples from healthy donors and cancer patients. V shed 4 bases and J shed 2 bases, with 12 bases lying between them. CDR1 is SQVTM and CDR2 is ANQGSEA in the germline V gene. The CDR3 extends over 14 amino acids. The rearrangement joins TRBV29-1 to TRBJ1-3; unclear D gene. This clonotype originated in a man between 25 and 39 years old in good health. Sequenced material: blood. CDR3 loop: CSVGWVAAGNTIYF. The DNA for the CDR3 is TGCAGCGTTGGGTGGGTCGCGGCTGGAAACACCATATATTTT.